The source of this T cell receptor beta chain is a study of blood T cell repertoires in COVID-19. Study-level background: Material from acute and convalescent COVID-19 was sourced from the United States, Italy and Spain. T cells, B-cell-depleted T cells, or PBMCs provided the cDNA or gDNA that served as material.

In the authors' workflow: Counts of nucleated cells, estimated from reference gene primer amplification, were obtained. The protocol was immunoSEQ multiplex PCR, while the TCRdb copy is restricted to in-frame clones and leaves out a portion. V, J and clone size reflect that table, while D and trimming were determined from the DNA. The sample lists 55,000 to 90,000 clones; 88% were seen once. Per germline, CDR1 SGHTA and CDR2 FQGNSA. The CDR3 has 19 residues. V shed 6 bases and J 3 bases; nucleotides not matched to a gene: 13. The rearrangement joins TRBV7-2 to TRBJ2-6, with 11 positions matching TRBD1. This sequence originates from a human donor in a cohort sampled during active COVID-19. Material: peripheral blood. DNA for the CDR3: TGTGCCAGCAGGGGGCGATCGGACAGGGGGCTATTTGGGGCCAACGTCCTGACTTTC. Residues: CASRGRSDRGLFGANVLTF.